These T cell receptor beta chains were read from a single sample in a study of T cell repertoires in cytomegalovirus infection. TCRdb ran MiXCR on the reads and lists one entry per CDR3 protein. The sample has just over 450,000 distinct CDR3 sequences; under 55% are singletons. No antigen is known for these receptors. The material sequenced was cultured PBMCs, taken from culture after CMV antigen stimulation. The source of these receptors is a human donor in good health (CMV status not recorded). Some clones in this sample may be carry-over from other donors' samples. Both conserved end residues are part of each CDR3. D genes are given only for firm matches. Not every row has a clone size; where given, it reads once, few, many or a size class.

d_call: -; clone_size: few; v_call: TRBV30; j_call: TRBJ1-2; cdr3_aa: CAWRLRDRALGYGYTF; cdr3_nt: TGTGCCTGGAGGTTAAGGGACCGGGCTCTAGGCTATGGCTACACCTTC
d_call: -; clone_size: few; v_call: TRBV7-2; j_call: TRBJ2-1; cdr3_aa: CASSFTPGINEQFF; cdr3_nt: TGTGCCAGCAGCTTCACTCCAGGGATCAATGAGCAGTTCTTC
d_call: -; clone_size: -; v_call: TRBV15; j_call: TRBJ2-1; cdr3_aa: CATSRDPAPSYNEQFF; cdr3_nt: TGTGCCACCAGCAGAGATCCAGCGCCTTCCTACAATGAGCAGTTCTTC
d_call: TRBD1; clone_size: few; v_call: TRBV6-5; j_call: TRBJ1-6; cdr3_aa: CASRERTGQSPLHF; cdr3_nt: TGTGCCAGCAGGGAGAGGACAGGGCAATCACCCCTCCACTTT
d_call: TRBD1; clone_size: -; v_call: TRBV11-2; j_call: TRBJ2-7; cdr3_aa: CASSLWTGKYEQYF; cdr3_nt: TGTGCCAGCAGCTTGTGGACAGGGAAATACGAGCAGTACTTC
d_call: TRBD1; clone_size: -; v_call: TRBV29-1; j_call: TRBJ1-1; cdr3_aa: CSALRDRNTEAFF; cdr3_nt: TGCAGCGCTCTTAGGGACAGAAACACTGAAGCTTTCTTT
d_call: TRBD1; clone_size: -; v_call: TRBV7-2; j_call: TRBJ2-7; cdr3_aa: CASSSWDSGNYEQYF; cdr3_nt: TGTGCCAGCAGCTCCTGGGACAGCGGCAACTACGAGCAGTACTTC
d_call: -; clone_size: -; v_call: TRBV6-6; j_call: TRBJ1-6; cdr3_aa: CASSVSSSSYNSPLHF; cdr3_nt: TGTGCCAGCAGCGTATCCTCTAGCTCCTATAATTCACCCCTCCACTTT
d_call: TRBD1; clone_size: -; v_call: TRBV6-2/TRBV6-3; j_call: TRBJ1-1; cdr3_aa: CASSYLKTGGRTEAFF; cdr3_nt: TGTGCCAGCAGTTACCTTAAAACAGGGGGCCGCACTGAAGCTTTCTTT
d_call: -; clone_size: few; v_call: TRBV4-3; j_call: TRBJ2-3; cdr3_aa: CASSQDLATDTQYF; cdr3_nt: TGCGCCAGCAGCCAAGATCTAGCCACAGATACGCAGTATTTT
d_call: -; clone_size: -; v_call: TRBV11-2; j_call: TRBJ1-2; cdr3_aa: CASRRLRDPIWSYGYTF; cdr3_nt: TGTGCCAGCAGGCGTCTCCGGGACCCGATTTGGAGCTATGGCTACACCTTC
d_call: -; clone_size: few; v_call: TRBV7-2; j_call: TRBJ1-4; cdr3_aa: CASSLKGSGRKLFF; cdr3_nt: TGTGCCAGCAGCTTAAAAGGGAGTGGAAGGAAACTGTTTTTT
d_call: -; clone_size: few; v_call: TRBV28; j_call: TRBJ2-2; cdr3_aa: CATRSPGELFF; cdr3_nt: TGTGCGACACGCTCGCCCGGGGAGCTGTTTTTT
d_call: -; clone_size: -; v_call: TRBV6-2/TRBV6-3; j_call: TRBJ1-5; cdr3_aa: CASSSQGPWQPQHF; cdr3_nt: TGTGCCAGCAGTTCGCAGGGGCCCTGGCAGCCCCAGCATTTT
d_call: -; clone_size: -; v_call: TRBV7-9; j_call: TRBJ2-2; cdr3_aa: CASAGVNTGELFF; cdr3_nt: TGTGCCAGCGCGGGTGTCAACACCGGGGAGCTGTTTTTT
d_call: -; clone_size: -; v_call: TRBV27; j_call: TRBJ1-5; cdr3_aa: CASSENRVGQPQHF; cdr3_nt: TGTGCCAGCAGTGAAAACAGGGTTGGTCAGCCCCAGCATTTT
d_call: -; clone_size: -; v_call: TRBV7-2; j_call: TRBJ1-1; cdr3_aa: CASSLGGVTNTEAFF; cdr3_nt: TGTGCCAGCAGCTTAGGGGGGGTAACGAACACTGAAGCTTTCTTT
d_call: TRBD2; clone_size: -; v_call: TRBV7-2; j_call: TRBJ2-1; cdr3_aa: CASSSSGIGQFF; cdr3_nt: TGTGCCAGCAGCTCTAGCGGCATTGGGCAGTTCTTC
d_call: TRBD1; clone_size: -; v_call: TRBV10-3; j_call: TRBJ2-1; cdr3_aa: CAISESGTVYNEQFF; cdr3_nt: TGTGCCATCAGTGAGTCGGGGACAGTCTACAATGAGCAGTTCTTC
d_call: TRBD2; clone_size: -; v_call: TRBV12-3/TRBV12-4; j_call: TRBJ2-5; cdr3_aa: CASSKISPGLAGQETQYF; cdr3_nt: TGTGCCAGCAGTAAAATATCGCCGGGACTAGCGGGGCAAGAGACCCAGTACTTC
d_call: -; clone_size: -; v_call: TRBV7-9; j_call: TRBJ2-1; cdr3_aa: CASSLFLGDDNEQFF; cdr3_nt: TGTGCCAGCAGCTTATTCCTCGGCGATGACAATGAGCAGTTCTTC
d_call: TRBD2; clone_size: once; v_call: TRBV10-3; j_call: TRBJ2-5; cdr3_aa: CAISESSGGALETQYF; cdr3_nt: TGTGCCATCAGTGAGTCCAGCGGGGGGGCCCTGGAGACCCAGTACTTC